Presented here are 21 T cell receptor beta chains from one specimen sequenced in a study of blood T cell repertoires in COVID-19. The assay was immunoSEQ multiplex PCR, and TCRdb's table has in-frame clones only and misses some. The table shows roughly 290,000 clones, with approximately 85% occurring only once. Sequenced material: PBMCs or T cells enriched from blood (not recorded which). The source of these receptors is a man between 25 and 39 years old who had recovered from COVID-19.

V and J are TRBV30 and TRBJ1-2; a weak D match, TRBD1 (5 bases). Trimming shortened V by 3 bases and J by 7 bases, and 15 bases separated the two germline ends. The germline gives CDR1 GTSNPN, CDR2 SVGIG (reference sequence). CDR3 length: 13 amino acids. CDR3 sequence reads: CAWRGGRGPGYTF. The DNA of the CDR3 is TGTGCCTGGAGGGGAGGGAGGGGCCCTGGCTACACCTTC.

This clone was found a few times. The rearrangement links TRBV7-9 to TRBJ2-2; tentative D call: TRBD2 (6 bases). The V end was cut by 3 bases, the J end by 7 bases, with 15 bases between. The CDR3 loop spans 15 amino acids. CDR1 is SEHNR, CDR2 FQNEAQ, per germline (reference sequence). The CDR3 bases are TGTGCCAGCAGCTTCGCGACTGACGGGGGCGGGGAGCTGTTTTTT. It is translated as CASSFATDGGGELFF.

V gene TRBV6-5 combines with J gene TRBJ2-3, with 12 positions matching TRBD2. CDR1 MNHEY and CDR2 SVGAGI come from the germline V gene. The junction had 3 bases not matched to a gene; V was cut back by 6 bases and J by 5 bases. The CDR3 runs to 14 residues. CDR3 region: CASRTSGGLDTQYF. The CDR3 DNA reads TGTGCCAGCAGAACTAGCGGGGGGTTAGATACGCAGTATTTT.

This clone appeared a single time. The chain uses TRBV6-2 or TRBV6-3 and TRBJ1-1, with D uncertain. V was trimmed by 2 bases and J by 2 bases, leaving 9 bases between them. Germline V gene data show CDR1 as MNHEY and CDR2 as SVGEGT. This CDR3 region has 14 residues. CDR3 coding DNA: TGTGCCAGCAGTTACGTGGCCATTAACACTGAAGCTTTCTTT. Its translation is CASSYVAINTEAFF.

The rearrangement joins TRBV7-2 to TRBJ1-1, with 10 bases identical to TRBD1. The CDR3 is 12 residues long. J lost 11 bases, V lost 5 bases, and 5 bases had no gene match. CDR1 is SGHTA, CDR2 FQGNSA, per germline. CDR3 residues: CASSLDRGLAFF. DNA of the CDR3: TGTGCCAGCAGCCTAGACAGGGGGCTGGCTTTCTTT. Drawing the rest from reference TRBV7-2 and TRBJ1-1, the complete variable domain is GAGVSQSPSNKVTEKGKDVELRCDPISGHTALYWYRQSLGQGLEFLIYFQGNSAPDKSGLPSDRFSAERTGGSVSTLTIQRTQQEDSAVYLCASSLDRGLAFFGQGTRLTVV.

This clone was counted a single time. The sample carries other DNA sequences with the same CDR3. The chain is built from TRBV5-1 and TRBJ1-1; possibly TRBD1 for D (6 bases). Trimming took off 4 bases at V and 1 base at J, with 11 bases between the two ends. This CDR3 is 14 amino acids long. Germline lookup yields CDR1 SGHRS and CDR2 YFSETQ. The CDR3 is CASSPGHQNTEAFF. The CDR3 DNA follows: TGCGCCAGCAGCCCGGGACACCAGAACACTGAAGCTTTCTTT. Variable domain in full (rest from reference TRBV5-1 and TRBJ1-1): KAGVTQTPRYLIKTRGQQVTLSCSPISGHRSVSWYQQTPGQGLQFLFEYFSETQRNKGNFPGRFSGRQFSNSRSEMNVSTLELGDSALYLCASSPGHQNTEAFFGQGTRLTVV.

The gene calls are TRBV5-1 and TRBJ2-5; TRBD2 matches 14 bases. Germline V gene lookup returns CDR1 SGHRS and CDR2 YFSETQ. The CDR3 runs to 17 residues. The V and J ends lost 3 bases and 1 base, in that order; junction bases with no gene match: 5. In nucleotides, the CDR3 is TGCGCCAGCAGCTCGGGACTAGCGGGGGTCCCCCAAGAGACCCAGTACTTC. Its protein product is CASSSGLAGVPQETQYF.

V is TRBV5-1 and J is TRBJ1-1; 8 positions agree with TRBD1. The germline V gene encodes CDR1 SGHRS and CDR2 YFSETQ. CDR3 size: 15 residues. J lost 4 bases, V lost 0 bases, and 5 bases had no gene match. The CDR3 DNA reads TGCGCCAGCAGCTTGGATCAGGGGGCGAGCACTGAAGCTTTCTTT. Its translation is CASSLDQGASTEAFF.

This clone was counted a single time. V gene TRBV18 combines with J gene TRBJ2-3, with D possibly matching TRBD1 (5 bases). There are 15 residues in the CDR3. Germline lookup yields CDR1 KGHSH and CDR2 LQKENI. Trimming took off 0 bases at V and 2 bases at J, with 9 bases between the two ends. The CDR3 region is CASSPPGATTDTQYF. DNA for the CDR3: TGTGCCAGCTCACCACCAGGGGCGACCACAGATACGCAGTATTTT.

The CDR3 sequence is CASAFSPDRGYTF. For the CDR3, the DNA is TGTGCCAGCGCCTTCTCTCCGGACAGAGGCTACACCTTC. The chain joins TRBV6-5 to TRBJ1-2; maybe TRBD1 (6 bases). V was trimmed by 8 bases and J by 8 bases, leaving 18 bases between them. Per the germline V gene, CDR1 is MNHEY and CDR2 is SVGAGI. CDR3 size: 13 residues.

This clone was seen only once. The rearrangement uses TRBV5-1 and TRBJ2-4; tentatively, D is TRBD1 (5 bases). Per germline, CDR1 SGHRS and CDR2 YFSETQ. The CDR3 runs to 14 residues. Trimming took off 2 bases at V and 8 bases at J, with 14 bases between the two ends. CDR3 sequence (DNA): TGCGCCAGCAGCTTTGGGCAGGGCCCGGACATTCAGTACTTC. It translates to CASSFGQGPDIQYF.

The genes are TRBV5-6 and TRBJ2-1; 10 bases align to TRBD1. The CDR3 sequence is 15 residues long. Germline V gene sequence: CDR1 SGHDT, CDR2 YYEEEE. V lost 4 bases to trimming and J lost 7 bases; unmatched junction nucleotides: 8. This CDR3 is CASSPPGQGGNEQFF. The CDR3 DNA sequence: TGTGCCAGCAGCCCCCCAGGACAGGGGGGGAATGAGCAGTTCTTC.

The chain is built from TRBV18 and TRBJ1-3; perhaps TRBD1 as D (6 bases). This CDR3 region has 16 residues. Trimming stripped 3 bases from V and 2 bases from J, with 14 bases between. Germline V gene sequence: CDR1 KGHSH, CDR2 LQKENI. CDR3 sequence reads: CASSPGTPDAGNTIYF. The DNA for the CDR3 is TGTGCCAGCTCACCCGGGACACCTGACGCTGGAAACACCATATATTTT.

In the case of this clone: Compared with germline, one end of the junction differs, possibly owing to a read error. This chain connects TRBV7-7 to TRBJ2-2; D is perhaps TRBD2 (7 bases). The germline V gene encodes CDR1 SSHAT and CDR2 FNYEAQ (reference sequence). The CDR3 sequence is 16 residues long. In DNA, the CDR3 is TGTGCTAGCAGCCGCCCCGGGGGGCTAGACACCGGGGAGCTGTTTTTT. Protein sequence: CASSRPGGLDTGELFF.

The chain is built from TRBV2 and TRBJ2-7, with D possibly matching TRBD2 (5 bases). The CDR3 covers 14 residues. Deletions cut 6 bases from V and 1 base from J, with 13 bases between. Germline-derived CDR1 and CDR2 are SNHLY and FYNNEI. CDR3 loop: CASRRLANSYEQYF. The CDR3 DNA reads TGTGCCAGCAGGAGGCTAGCAAATTCCTACGAGCAGTACTTC.

J is TRBJ2-1 and V is TRBV2; 7 nucleotides line up with TRBD1. CDR3 length: 11 residues. Germline-derived CDR1 and CDR2 are SNHLY and FYNNEI. V was pared by 8 bases and J by 15 bases, with 10 bases of the junction left unmatched. The CDR3 nucleotides are TGTGCCAGCGGTGTGGCGACAGGGCGGTTCTTC. Translated: CASGVATGRFF.

The CDR3 reads CASSRTGGIGYTF. CDR3 DNA sequence: TGTGCCAGCAGCCGTACGGGGGGAATTGGCTACACCTTC. This chain links TRBV5-4 with TRBJ1-2; TRBD1 is a possible D gene (5 bases). The CDR3 covers 13 residues. From germline, CDR1 is SGHNT and CDR2 YYREEE (reference sequence). Trimming stripped 4 bases from V and 7 bases from J, with 14 bases between.

The chain couples TRBV19 to TRBJ1-2; D gene uncertain. The ends were cut back, 1 base at V and 6 bases at J, with 12 bases in the middle. The CDR3 consists of 14 residues. The germline gives CDR1 LNHDA, CDR2 SQIVND (reference sequence). CDR3 DNA: TGTGCCAGTAGTATAGGGAGGGATAAGGATGGCTACACCTTC. This sequence encodes CASSIGRDKDGYTF.

The V call is TRBV11-1, the J call TRBJ1-1; 9 bases line up with TRBD1. The V gene's germline CDR1 is SGHAT and CDR2 FQDESV (reference sequence). The junction had 3 bases not matched to a gene; V was cut back by 3 bases and J by 1 base. This CDR3 comprises 15 residues. The CDR3 DNA reads TGTGCCAGCAGCTTTACAGGGGGCGCGAACACTGAAGCTTTCTTT. Translating it yields CASSFTGGANTEAFF.

V gene TRBV7-9 combines with J gene TRBJ2-1, with 8 bases aligning to TRBD2. The CDR3 totals 14 residues. The V gene end was trimmed by 5 bases and the J gene end by 7 bases; junction bases not matched to a gene: 7. Germline CDR1 SEHNR, CDR2 FQNEAQ (reference sequence). In nucleotides, the CDR3 is TGTGCCAGCAGCCCGACCGGGGGGGCGAATGAGCAGTTCTTC. It is translated as CASSPTGGANEQFF.

The chain links TRBV2 to TRBJ2-7, with D possibly matching TRBD1 (6 bases). The ends were cut back, 2 bases at V and 6 bases at J, with 20 bases in the middle. There are 16 residues in the CDR3. Germline assignment: CDR1 SNHLY and CDR2 FYNNEI. In nucleotides, the CDR3 is TGTGCCAGCAGTGAAACGCACCCGGGGACAATATCCGAGCAGTACTTC. Protein product: CASSETHPGTISEQYF.